These T cell receptor beta chains were read from a single sample in a study of beta chain features in type 1 diabetes. Assay: immunoSEQ multiplex PCR; the TCRdb copy retains only in-frame clones and omits some. The sample has 600,000 to 650,000 clones, around 16% seen once. The sample was naive CD4+ T cells from blood. The receptor source for this set is a man aged 18 to 35 in good health. Each CDR3 is given with its conserved first and last residue. The order of the fields is V gene, J gene, D gene, CDR3 length, clone size, CDR3 protein, CDR3 DNA. A D gene is named only where the DNA matches it firmly. Clone size is stated in some rows and not others, as once, few, many or a class when expanded.

>TRBV18|TRBJ2-5|-|13|few
CASSPISLETQYF
TGTGCCAGCTCACCCATCTCTTTGGAGACCCAGTACTTC
>TRBV9|TRBJ2-1|-|15|few
CASSALAASYNEQFF
TGTGCCAGCAGCGCGTTAGCGGCGTCCTACAATGAGCAGTTCTTC
>TRBV19|TRBJ1-3|-|18|-
CASRTTGTPPRAGNTIYF
TGTGCCAGTAGGACAACCGGGACTCCTCCTAGGGCTGGAAACACCATATATTTT
>TRBV5-5|TRBJ2-1|TRBD1|14|-
CASSSVLSDRGQFF
TGTGCCAGCAGCTCCGTATTAAGTGACAGGGGGCAGTTCTTC
>TRBV5-1|TRBJ1-6|-|16|-
CASSLSLRAQGPPLHF
TGCGCCAGCAGCTTAAGTTTGAGAGCGCAGGGACCACCCCTCCACTTT
>TRBV7-9|TRBJ1-2|-|16|few
CASSLASPGNGYGYTF
TGTGCCAGCAGCTTAGCGAGCCCAGGGAACGGCTATGGCTACACCTTC
>TRBV4-1|TRBJ2-5|-|15|few
CASSQDPTGQETQYF
TGCGCCAGCAGCCAAGATCCGACAGGACAAGAGACCCAGTACTTC
>TRBV18|TRBJ1-1|-|13|-
CASSPRGDTEAFF
TGTGCCAGCTCACCCCGGGGGGATACTGAAGCTTTCTTT
>TRBV7-2|TRBJ2-5|-|14|few
CASSLAVGEETQYF
TGTGCCAGCAGCTTAGCGGTAGGGGAGGAGACCCAGTACTTC
>TRBV7-8|TRBJ2-7|TRBD2|17|-
CASSLALTSGRPYEQYF
TGTGCCAGCAGCTTAGCCCTGACTAGCGGGAGACCCTACGAGCAGTACTTC
>TRBV13|TRBJ2-7|-|12|-
CASSLPAGEQYF
TGTGCCAGCAGCCTACCCGCCGGCGAGCAGTACTTC
>TRBV7-2|TRBJ2-7|TRBD1|14|-
CASSSYRDRGRRYF
TGTGCCAGCAGCTCCTACCGGGACAGGGGGCGCAGGTACTTC
>TRBV10-3|TRBJ2-7|-|11|few
CAISNSYEQYF
TGTGCCATCAGTAATTCCTACGAGCAGTACTTC
>TRBV18|TRBJ2-3|-|13|-
CANTGTVGVTQYF
TGTGCCAACACAGGGACCGTCGGGGTTACGCAGTATTTT
>TRBV7-8|TRBJ1-5|TRBD1|14|-
CASSAGGPARPQHF
TGTGCCAGCAGCGCAGGGGGCCCCGCGCGGCCCCAGCATTTT